This T cell receptor (beta chain) stems from a study of blood T cell repertoires in COVID-19. Study background: Samples of COVID-19 (acute and convalescent) were obtained from the United States, Italy and Spain. Sources were T cells, B-cell-depleted T cells, or PBMCs; the material itself was cDNA or gDNA.

Per the authors' pipeline: Amplification from reference gene primers served as the basis for estimated nucleated cell counts. The protocol was immunoSEQ multiplex PCR, while the TCRdb copy is restricted to in-frame clones and leaves out a portion. V, J and clone size are those of that table, while D and trimming were read from the DNA. This table has 70,000 to 85,000 clones, around 82% appearing once. With 6 bases removed from V and 8 bases from J, the gap between germline ends came to 16 bases. The CDR3 has 13 residues. The germline V gene has CDR1 MNHEY and CDR2 SVGAGI. This receptor was obtained from a man at least 80 years old with active or convalescent COVID-19. The chain combines TRBV6-5 with TRBJ1-2, with D unresolved. Sequenced material: peripheral blood. The CDR3 protein is CASRVLMGGGYTF. CDR3 DNA sequence: TGTGCCAGCAGGGTTCTGATGGGAGGGGGCTACACCTTC.